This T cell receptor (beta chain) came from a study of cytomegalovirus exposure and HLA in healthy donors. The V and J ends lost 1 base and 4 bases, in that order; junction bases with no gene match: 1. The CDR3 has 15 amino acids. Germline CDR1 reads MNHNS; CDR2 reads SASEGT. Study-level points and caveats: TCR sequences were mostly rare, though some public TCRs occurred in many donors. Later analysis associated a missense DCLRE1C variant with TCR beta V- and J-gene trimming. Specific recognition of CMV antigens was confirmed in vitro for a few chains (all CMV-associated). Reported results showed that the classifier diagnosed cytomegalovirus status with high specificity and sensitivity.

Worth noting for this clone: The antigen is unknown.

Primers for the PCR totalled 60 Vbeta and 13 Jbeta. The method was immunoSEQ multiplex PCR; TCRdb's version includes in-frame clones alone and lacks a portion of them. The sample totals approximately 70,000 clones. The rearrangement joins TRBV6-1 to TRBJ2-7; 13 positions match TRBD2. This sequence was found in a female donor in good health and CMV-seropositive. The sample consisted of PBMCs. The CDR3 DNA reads TGTGCCAGCAGTGAAGGGACTAGCGGGAGTTACGAGCAGTACTTC. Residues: CASSEGTSGSYEQYF.